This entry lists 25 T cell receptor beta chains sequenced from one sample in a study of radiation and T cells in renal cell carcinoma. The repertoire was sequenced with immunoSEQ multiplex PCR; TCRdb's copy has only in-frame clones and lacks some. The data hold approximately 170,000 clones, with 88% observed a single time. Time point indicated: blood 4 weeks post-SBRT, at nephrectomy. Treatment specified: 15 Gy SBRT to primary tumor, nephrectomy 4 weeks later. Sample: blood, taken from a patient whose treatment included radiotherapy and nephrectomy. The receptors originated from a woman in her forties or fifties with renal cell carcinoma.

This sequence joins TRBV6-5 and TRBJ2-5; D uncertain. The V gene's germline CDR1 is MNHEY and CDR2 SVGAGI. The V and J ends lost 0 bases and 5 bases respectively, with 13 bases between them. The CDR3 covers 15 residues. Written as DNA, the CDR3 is TGTGCCAGCAGTTACTCGATGCTAGGGTGGGAGACCCAGTACTTC. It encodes CASSYSMLGWETQYF.

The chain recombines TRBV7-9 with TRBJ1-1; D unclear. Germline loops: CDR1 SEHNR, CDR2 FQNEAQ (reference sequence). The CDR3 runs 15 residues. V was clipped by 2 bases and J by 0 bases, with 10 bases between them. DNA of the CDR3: TGTGCCAGCAGCTTATTGTCTAGTATGAACACTGAAGCTTTCTTT. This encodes CASSLLSSMNTEAFF.

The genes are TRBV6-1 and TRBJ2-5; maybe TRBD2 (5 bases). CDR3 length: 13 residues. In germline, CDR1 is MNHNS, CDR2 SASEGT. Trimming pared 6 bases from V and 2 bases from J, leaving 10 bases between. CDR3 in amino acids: CASRLVLQETQYF. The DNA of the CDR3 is TGTGCCAGCAGACTAGTGCTACAAGAGACCCAGTACTTC.

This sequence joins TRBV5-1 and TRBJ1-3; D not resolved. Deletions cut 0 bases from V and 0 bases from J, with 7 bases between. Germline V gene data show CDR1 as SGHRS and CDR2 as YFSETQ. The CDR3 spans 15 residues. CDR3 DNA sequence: TGCGCCAGCAGCTTGGACGTCGGCTCTGGAAACACCATATATTTT. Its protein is CASSLDVGSGNTIYF.

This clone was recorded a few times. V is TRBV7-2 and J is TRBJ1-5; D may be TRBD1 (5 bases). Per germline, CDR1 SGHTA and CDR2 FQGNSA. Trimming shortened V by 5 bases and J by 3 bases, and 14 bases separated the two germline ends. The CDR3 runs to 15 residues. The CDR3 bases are TGTGCCAGCAGCCCTTGGGGGGATGACAATCAGCCCCAGCATTTT. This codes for CASSPWGDDNQPQHF.

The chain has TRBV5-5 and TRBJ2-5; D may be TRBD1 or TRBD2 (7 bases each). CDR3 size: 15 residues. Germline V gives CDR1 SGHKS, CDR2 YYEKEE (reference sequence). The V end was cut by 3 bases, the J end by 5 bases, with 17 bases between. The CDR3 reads CASSWQGGAWETQYF. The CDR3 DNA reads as TGTGCCAGCAGCTGGCAGGGGGGGGCCTGGGAGACCCAGTACTTC.

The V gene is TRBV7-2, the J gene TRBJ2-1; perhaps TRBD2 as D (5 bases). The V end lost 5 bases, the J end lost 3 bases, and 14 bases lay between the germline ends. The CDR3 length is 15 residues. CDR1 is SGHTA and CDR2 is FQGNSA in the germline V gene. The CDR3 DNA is TGTGCCAGCAGCCTGAGGACTGGGGTCTACAATGAGCAGTTCTTC. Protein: CASSLRTGVYNEQFF. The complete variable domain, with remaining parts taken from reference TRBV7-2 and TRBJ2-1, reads GAGVSQSPSNKVTEKGKDVELRCDPISGHTALYWYRQSLGQGLEFLIYFQGNSAPDKSGLPSDRFSAERTGGSVSTLTIQRTQQEDSAVYLCASSLRTGVYNEQFFGPGTRLTVL.

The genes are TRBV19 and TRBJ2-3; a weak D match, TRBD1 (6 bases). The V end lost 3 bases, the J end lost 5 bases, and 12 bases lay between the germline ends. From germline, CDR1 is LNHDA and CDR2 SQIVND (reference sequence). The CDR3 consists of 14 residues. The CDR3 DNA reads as TGTGCCAGTAGTATGACAGGCTCAAAAGATACGCAGTATTTT. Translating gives CASSMTGSKDTQYF.

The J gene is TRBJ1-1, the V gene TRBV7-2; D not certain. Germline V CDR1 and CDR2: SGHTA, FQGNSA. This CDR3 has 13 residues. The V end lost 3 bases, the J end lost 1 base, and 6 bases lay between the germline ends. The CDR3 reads CASSFSSNTEAFF. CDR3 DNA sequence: TGTGCCAGCAGCTTCTCATCGAACACTGAAGCTTTCTTT.

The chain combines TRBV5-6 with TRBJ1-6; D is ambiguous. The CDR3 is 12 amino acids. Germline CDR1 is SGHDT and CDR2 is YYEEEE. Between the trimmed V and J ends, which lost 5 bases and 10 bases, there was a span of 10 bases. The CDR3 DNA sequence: TGTGCCAGCAGTCTTCGTGCGTCACCCCTCCACTTT. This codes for CASSLRASPLHF. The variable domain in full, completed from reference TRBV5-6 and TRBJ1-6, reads DAGVTQSPTHLIKTRGQQVTLRCSPKSGHDTVSWYQQALGQGPQFIFQYYEEEERQRGNFPDRFSGHQFPNYSSELNVNALLLGDSALYLCASSLRASPLHFGNGTRLTVT.

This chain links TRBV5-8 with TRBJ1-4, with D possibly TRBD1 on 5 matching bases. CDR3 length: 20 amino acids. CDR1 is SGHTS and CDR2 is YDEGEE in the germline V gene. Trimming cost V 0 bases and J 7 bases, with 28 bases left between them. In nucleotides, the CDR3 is TGTGCCAGCAGCTTGGACGATTGGGGACGTCCCGCGAGTTTTGTTGAAAAACTGTTTTTT. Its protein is CASSLDDWGRPASFVEKLFF.

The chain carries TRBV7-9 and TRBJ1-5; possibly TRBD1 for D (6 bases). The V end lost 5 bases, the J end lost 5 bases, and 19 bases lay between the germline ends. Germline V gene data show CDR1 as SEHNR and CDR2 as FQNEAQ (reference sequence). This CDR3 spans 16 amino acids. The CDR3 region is CASSRGGLYSDQPQHF. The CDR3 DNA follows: TGTGCCAGCAGCCGCGGGGGCCTTTATTCTGATCAGCCCCAGCATTTT.

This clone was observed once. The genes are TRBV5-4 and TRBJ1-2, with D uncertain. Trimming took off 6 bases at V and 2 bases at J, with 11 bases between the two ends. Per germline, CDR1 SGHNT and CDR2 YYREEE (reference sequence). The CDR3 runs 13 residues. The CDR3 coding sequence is TGTGCCAGCAAGGAAACAGCGAACTATGGCTACACCTTC. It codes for CASKETANYGYTF.

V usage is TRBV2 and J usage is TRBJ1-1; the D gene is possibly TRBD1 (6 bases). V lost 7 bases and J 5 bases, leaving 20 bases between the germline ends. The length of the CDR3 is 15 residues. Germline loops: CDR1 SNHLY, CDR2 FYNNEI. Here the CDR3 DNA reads TGTGCCAGCACTTCTCGTTCACAGGGTGAAACTGAAGCTTTCTTT. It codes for CASTSRSQGETEAFF. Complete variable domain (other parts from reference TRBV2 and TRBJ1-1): EPEVTQTPSHQVTQMGQEVILRCVPISNHLYFYWYRQILGQKVEFLVSFYNNEISEKSEIFDDQFSVERPDGSNFTLKIRSTKLEDSAMYFCASTSRSQGETEAFFGQGTRLTVV.

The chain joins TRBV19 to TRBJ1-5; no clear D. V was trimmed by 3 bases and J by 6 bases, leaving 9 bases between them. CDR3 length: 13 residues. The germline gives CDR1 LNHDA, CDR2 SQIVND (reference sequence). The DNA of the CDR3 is TGTGCCAGTAGTATCACACGGGGTCAGCCCCAGCATTTT. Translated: CASSITRGQPQHF.

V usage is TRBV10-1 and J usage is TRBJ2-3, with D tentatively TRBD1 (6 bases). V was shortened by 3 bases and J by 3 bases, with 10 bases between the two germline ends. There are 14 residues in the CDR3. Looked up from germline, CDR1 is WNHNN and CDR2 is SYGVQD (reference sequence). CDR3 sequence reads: CASSDQGRTDTQYF. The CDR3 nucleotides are TGCGCCAGCAGTGATCAGGGGAGAACAGATACGCAGTATTTT.

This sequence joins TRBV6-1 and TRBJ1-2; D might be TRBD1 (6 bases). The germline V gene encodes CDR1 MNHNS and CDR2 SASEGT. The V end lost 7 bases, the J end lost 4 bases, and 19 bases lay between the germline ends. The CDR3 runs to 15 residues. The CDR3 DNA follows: TGTGCCAGCAACCCCGAACAGGGCGGTGGCTATGGCTACACCTTC. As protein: CASNPEQGGGYGYTF.

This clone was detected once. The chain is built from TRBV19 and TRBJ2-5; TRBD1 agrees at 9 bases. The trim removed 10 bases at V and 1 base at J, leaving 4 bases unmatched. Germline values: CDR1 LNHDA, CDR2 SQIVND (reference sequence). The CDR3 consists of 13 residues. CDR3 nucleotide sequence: TGTGCCACCGCACAGGGGGCCCAAGAGACCCAGTACTTC. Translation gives CATAQGAQETQYF.

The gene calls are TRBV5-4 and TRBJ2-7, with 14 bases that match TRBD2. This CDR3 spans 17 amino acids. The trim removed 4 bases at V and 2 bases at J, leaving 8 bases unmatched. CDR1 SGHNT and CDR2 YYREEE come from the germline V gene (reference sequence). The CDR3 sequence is CASSTGLAGVHPYEQYF. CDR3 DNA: TGTGCCAGCAGCACGGGACTAGCGGGGGTGCATCCCTACGAGCAGTACTTC.

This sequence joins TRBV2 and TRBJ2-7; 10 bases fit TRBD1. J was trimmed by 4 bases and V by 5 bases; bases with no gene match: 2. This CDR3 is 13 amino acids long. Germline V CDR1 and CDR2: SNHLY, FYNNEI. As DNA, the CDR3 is TGTGCCAGCAGTAGGGACAGGGGATACGAGCAGTACTTC. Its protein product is CASSRDRGYEQYF. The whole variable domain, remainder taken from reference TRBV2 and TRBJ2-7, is EPEVTQTPSHQVTQMGQEVILRCVPISNHLYFYWYRQILGQKVEFLVSFYNNEISEKSEIFDDQFSVERPDGSNFTLKIRSTKLEDSAMYFCASSRDRGYEQYFGPGTRLTVT.

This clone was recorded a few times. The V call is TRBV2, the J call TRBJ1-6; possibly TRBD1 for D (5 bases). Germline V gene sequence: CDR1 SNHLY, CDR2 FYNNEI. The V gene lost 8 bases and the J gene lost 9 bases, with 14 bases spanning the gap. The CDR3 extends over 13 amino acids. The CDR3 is CASLLGAGSPLHF. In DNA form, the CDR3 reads TGTGCCAGCTTACTCGGGGCTGGTTCACCCCTCCACTTT.

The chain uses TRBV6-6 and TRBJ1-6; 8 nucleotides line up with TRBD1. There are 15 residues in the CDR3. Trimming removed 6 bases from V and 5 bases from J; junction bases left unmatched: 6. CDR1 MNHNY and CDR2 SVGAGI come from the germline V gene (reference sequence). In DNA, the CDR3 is TGTGCCAGCAGGCTGGGACAGGAGGATAATTCACCCCTCCACTTT. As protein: CASRLGQEDNSPLHF.

The CDR3 DNA reads as TGTGCCAGCAGCTTACTAGCGGGAGAGACAGATACGCAGTATTTT. Amino acids: CASSLLAGETDTQYF. The chain couples TRBV7-2 to TRBJ2-3, with 10 bases lining up with TRBD2. The V gene end was trimmed by 2 bases and the J gene end by 3 bases; junction bases not matched to a gene: 2. The germline V gene encodes CDR1 SGHTA and CDR2 FQGNSA. The CDR3 consists of 15 residues.

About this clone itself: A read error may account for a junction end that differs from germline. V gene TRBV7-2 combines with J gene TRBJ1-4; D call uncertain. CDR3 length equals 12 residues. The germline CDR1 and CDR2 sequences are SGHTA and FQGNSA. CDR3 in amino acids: CASSLVGENLFF. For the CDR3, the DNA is TGTGCCAGCAGCTTAGTCGGTGAAAACCTGTTTTTT.

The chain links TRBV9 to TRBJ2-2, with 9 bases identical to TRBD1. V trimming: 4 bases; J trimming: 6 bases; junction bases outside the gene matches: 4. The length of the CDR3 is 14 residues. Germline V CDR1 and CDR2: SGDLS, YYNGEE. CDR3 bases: TGTGCCAGCAGCCCCGGGACAGGGTCCGGGGAGCTGTTTTTT. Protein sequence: CASSPGTGSGELFF.